These T cell receptor beta chains were read from a single sample in a study of blood T cell repertoires in COVID-19. Only in-frame clones appear in the TCRdb table, and some are missing; sequencing was by immunoSEQ multiplex PCR. The repertoire holds 90,000 or so clones, 90% seen once, with around 4.1% in the top ten. The sequenced material came from peripheral blood. These receptors were taken from an elderly woman with active or convalescent COVID-19. CDR3s include the opening cysteine and the closing phenylalanine or tryptophan. Fields, in order: D gene, clone size, V gene, J gene, CDR3 protein, CDR3 DNA. The D gene is left open where the match is weak. Clone size is stated in some rows and not others, as once, few, many or a class when expanded.

TRBD2	.	TRBV5-1	TRBJ2-2	CASSLRLAGGSNTGELFF	TGCGCCAGCAGCTTGCGACTAGCGGGAGGCTCGAACACCGGGGAGCTGTTTTTT
.	.	TRBV5-1	TRBJ2-7	CASSSTDRGEQYF	TGCGCCAGCAGCTCAACGGACAGAGGGGAGCAGTACTTC
TRBD2	.	TRBV10-2	TRBJ2-2	CASSESSGVNTGELFF	TGCGCCAGCAGTGAGTCAAGCGGGGTGAACACCGGGGAGCTGTTTTTT
.	.	TRBV20-1	TRBJ2-7	CSASRPSASSYEQYF	TGCAGTGCTAGTCGGCCTAGCGCGAGCTCCTACGAGCAGTACTTC
TRBD2	.	TRBV11-2	TRBJ2-1	CASSPVGLADNEQFF	TGTGCCAGCAGCCCTGTGGGACTAGCGGACAATGAGCAGTTCTTC
TRBD1	.	TRBV7-2	TRBJ2-7	CASSRQGGEQYF	TGTGCCAGCAGCCGACAGGGGGGCGAGCAGTACTTC
.	.	TRBV19	TRBJ1-5	CASKMQDNQPQHF	TGTGCCAGTAAAATGCAGGACAATCAGCCCCAGCATTTT
TRBD1	.	TRBV30	TRBJ1-2	CAWSINRQGVGGHTF	TGTGCCTGGAGTATCAATAGACAGGGGGTAGGTGGCCACACCTTC
.	.	TRBV5-1	TRBJ2-3	CASSLSSTDTQYF	TGCGCCAGCAGCCTATCTAGCACAGATACGCAGTATTTT
TRBD1	.	TRBV27	TRBJ1-1	CASSSTGGALKAFF	TGTGCCAGCAGTTCGACAGGGGGCGCTTTGAAAGCTTTCTTT
.	.	TRBV5-1	TRBJ1-5	CASSPEGSNQPQHF	TGCGCCAGCAGCCCGGAGGGAAGCAATCAGCCCCAGCATTTT
.	.	TRBV6-2/TRBV6-3	TRBJ1-1	CASSYYGSNTEAFF	TGTGCCAGCAGTTATTACGGTTCGAACACTGAAGCTTTCTTT
.	.	TRBV18	TRBJ1-6	CASSQNRAPGDSPLHF	TGTGCCAGCTCACAGAACAGAGCTCCAGGCGATTCACCCCTCCACTTT
TRBD2	.	TRBV14	TRBJ2-7	CASSQPSGRREQYF	TGTGCCAGCAGCCAACCTAGCGGGCGTCGTGAGCAGTACTTC
.	.	TRBV28	TRBJ2-3	CASSLAGSTDTYTQYF	TGTGCCAGCAGTTTGGCCGGGAGCACAGATACCTATACGCAGTATTTT
TRBD1	.	TRBV27	TRBJ1-2	CASSPGTGGSFLGYTF	TGTGCCAGCAGTCCCGGGACAGGGGGCTCCTTCTTGGGCTACACCTTC
.	.	TRBV20-1	TRBJ2-7	CSASPGYEQYF	TGCAGTGCTAGTCCAGGCTACGAGCAGTACTTC
TRBD2	.	TRBV19	TRBJ2-1	CASSPTGTSGGNEQFF	TGTGCCAGTAGCCCTACCGGGACTAGTGGTGGCAATGAGCAGTTCTTC
TRBD1	.	TRBV27	TRBJ1-1	CASTPQGLNTEAFF	TGTGCCAGCACCCCACAGGGGTTGAACACTGAAGCTTTCTTT
TRBD2	.	TRBV7-2	TRBJ2-3	CASSLRTSGSRGTDTQYF	TGTGCCAGCAGCTTGCGGACTAGCGGGAGTAGAGGGACAGATACGCAGTATTTT
.	once	TRBV9	TRBJ1-1	CASSVVTLGGPAFF	TGTGCCAGCAGCGTAGTAACCCTGGGGGGTCCAGCTTTCTTT
TRBD1	.	TRBV7-2	TRBJ1-1	CASSLGAGGTEAFF	TGTGCCAGCAGCTTAGGCGCAGGGGGCACTGAAGCTTTCTTT
TRBD2	.	TRBV27	TRBJ2-1	CASSFGLAGGGAQFF	TGTGCCAGCAGCTTTGGACTAGCGGGAGGTGGGGCGCAGTTCTTC
TRBD2	once	TRBV6-2/TRBV6-3	TRBJ2-1	CASSLGLAGALGEQFF	TGTGCCAGCAGTCTGGGACTAGCGGGCGCCCTGGGTGAGCAGTTCTTC
.	.	TRBV7-3	TRBJ2-6	CASSLRTTGGANVLTF	TGTGCCAGCAGCTTAAGGACTACGGGCGGGGCCAACGTCCTGACTTTC
.	.	TRBV3-1/TRBV3-2	TRBJ2-1	CASSQADEQFF	TGTGCCAGCAGCCAAGCTGATGAGCAGTTCTTC
.	.	TRBV7-3	TRBJ1-2	CASSLIGRGGDYGYTF	TGTGCCAGCAGCTTAATCGGACGCGGAGGGGACTATGGCTACACCTTC
.	.	TRBV5-8	TRBJ2-5	CASSSPGQGARETQYF	TGTGCCAGCAGCTCACCGGGACAAGGGGCCCGAGAGACCCAGTACTTC
.	.	TRBV18	TRBJ1-5	CASSPSTQGAQPQHF	TGTGCCAGCTCACCATCAACCCAGGGCGCTCAGCCCCAGCATTTT
TRBD2	.	TRBV12-3/TRBV12-4	TRBJ2-5	CASSSLAAETQYF	TGTGCCAGCAGTTCCCTAGCGGCAGAGACCCAGTACTTC
TRBD1	.	TRBV27	TRBJ1-4	CASRGQTGTNEKLFF	TGTGCCAGCAGAGGCCAGACAGGGACTAATGAAAAACTGTTTTTT
TRBD2	.	TRBV28	TRBJ2-3	CASGLAGEDTQYF	TGTGCCAGTGGACTAGCGGGAGAGGATACGCAGTATTTT
.	few	TRBV15	TRBJ1-1	CATVFRGLKNTEAFF	TGTGCCACGGTATTCCGGGGGTTGAAGAACACTGAAGCTTTCTTT
TRBD1	.	TRBV4-2	TRBJ1-4	CASSSDSGTGNEKLFF	TGTGCCAGCAGCTCAGATTCGGGGACAGGAAATGAAAAACTGTTTTTT
TRBD2	.	TRBV20-1	TRBJ2-3	CSASRGEGLGDTQYF	TGCAGTGCTAGTCGGGGGGAGGGCCTGGGAGATACGCAGTATTTT
.	.	TRBV28	TRBJ1-2	CASSFGTVYGYTF	TGTGCCAGCAGTTTCGGTACGGTATATGGCTACACCTTC
TRBD2	.	TRBV7-2	TRBJ2-1	CASSGTSFREQFF	TGTGCCAGCAGCGGGACTAGTTTTCGAGAGCAGTTCTTC
TRBD1	once	TRBV28	TRBJ2-7	CASSLLDRGPSEQYF	TGTGCCAGCAGTTTACTAGACAGGGGGCCTTCGGAGCAGTACTTC
TRBD1	.	TRBV27	TRBJ1-2	CASSFRTGKDPNYGYTF	TGTGCCAGCAGTTTCCGGACAGGGAAGGATCCTAACTATGGCTACACCTTC
TRBD2	.	TRBV7-9	TRBJ2-7	CASSLLGLAGNEQYF	TGTGCCAGCAGCTTACTCGGACTAGCAGGGAACGAGCAGTACTTC
TRBD2	.	TRBV10-3	TRBJ2-1	CAISPGTSNDEQFF	TGTGCCATCAGTCCCGGGACTAGTAATGATGAGCAGTTCTTC
.	.	TRBV5-6	TRBJ1-6	CASSLASGKNSPLHF	TGTGCCAGCAGCTTGGCGTCGGGGAAAAATTCACCCCTCCACTTT
TRBD1	.	TRBV6-5	TRBJ2-7	CASSYARDSAYEQYF	TGTGCCAGCAGTTACGCCCGGGACAGCGCCTACGAGCAGTACTTC
.	.	TRBV6-5	TRBJ1-2	CASSYGAGDGYTF	TGTGCCAGCAGTTACGGGGCAGGAGATGGCTACACCTTC
.	once	TRBV19	TRBJ1-1	CACRRGVMNTEAFF	TGTGCCTGCCGCCGGGGGGTGATGAACACTGAAGCTTTCTTT
.	few	TRBV6-5	TRBJ1-2	CASSSTGNYGYTF	TGTGCCAGCAGTTCGACGGGGAACTATGGCTACACCTTC
.	.	TRBV28	TRBJ1-2	CASSLRAFSGYTF	TGTGCCAGCAGCCTCAGGGCCTTTAGTGGCTACACCTTC